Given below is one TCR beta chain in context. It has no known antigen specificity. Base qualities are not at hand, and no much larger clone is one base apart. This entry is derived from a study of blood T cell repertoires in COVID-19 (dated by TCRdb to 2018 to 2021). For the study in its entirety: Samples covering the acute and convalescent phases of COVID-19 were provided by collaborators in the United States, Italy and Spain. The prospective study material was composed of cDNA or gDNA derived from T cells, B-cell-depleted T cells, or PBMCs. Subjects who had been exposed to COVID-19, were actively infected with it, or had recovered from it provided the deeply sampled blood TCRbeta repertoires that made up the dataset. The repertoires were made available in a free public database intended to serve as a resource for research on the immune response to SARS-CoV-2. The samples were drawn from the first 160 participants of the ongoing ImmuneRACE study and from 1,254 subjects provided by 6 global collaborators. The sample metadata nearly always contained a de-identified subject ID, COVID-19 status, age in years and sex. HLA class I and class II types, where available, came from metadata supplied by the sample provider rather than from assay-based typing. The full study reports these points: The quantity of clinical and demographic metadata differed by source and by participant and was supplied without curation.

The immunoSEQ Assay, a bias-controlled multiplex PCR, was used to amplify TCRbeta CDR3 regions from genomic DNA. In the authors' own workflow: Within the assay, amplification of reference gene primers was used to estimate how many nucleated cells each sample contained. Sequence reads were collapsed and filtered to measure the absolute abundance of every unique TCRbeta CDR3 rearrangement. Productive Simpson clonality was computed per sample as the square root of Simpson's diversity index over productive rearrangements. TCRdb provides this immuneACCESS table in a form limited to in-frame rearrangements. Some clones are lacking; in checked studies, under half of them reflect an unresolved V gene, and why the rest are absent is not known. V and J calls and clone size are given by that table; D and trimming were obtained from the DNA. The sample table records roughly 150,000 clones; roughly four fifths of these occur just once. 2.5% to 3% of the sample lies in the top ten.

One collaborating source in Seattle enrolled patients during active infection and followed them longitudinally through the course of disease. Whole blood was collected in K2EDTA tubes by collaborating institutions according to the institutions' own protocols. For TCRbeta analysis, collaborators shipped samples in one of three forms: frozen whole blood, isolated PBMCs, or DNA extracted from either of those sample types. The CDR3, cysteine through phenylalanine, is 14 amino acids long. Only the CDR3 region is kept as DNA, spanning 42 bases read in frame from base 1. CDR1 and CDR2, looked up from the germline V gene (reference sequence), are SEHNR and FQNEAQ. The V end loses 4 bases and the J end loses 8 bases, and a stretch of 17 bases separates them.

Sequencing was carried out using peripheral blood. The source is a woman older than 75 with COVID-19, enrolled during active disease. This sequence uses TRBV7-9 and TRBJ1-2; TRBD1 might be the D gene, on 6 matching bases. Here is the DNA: TGTGCCAGCAGCTATACAGGGACCCGGAGCGGCTACACCTTC. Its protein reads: CASSYTGTRSGYTF.